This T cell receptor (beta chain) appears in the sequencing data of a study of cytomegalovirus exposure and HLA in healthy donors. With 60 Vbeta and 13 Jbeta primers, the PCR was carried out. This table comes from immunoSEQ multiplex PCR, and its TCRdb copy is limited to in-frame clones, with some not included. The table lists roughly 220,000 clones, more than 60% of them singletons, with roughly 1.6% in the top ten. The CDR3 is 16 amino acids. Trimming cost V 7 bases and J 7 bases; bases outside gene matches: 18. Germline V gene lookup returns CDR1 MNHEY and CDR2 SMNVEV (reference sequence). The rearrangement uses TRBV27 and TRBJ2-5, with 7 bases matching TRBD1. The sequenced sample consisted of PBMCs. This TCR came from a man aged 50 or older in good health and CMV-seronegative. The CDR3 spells CASTTVGTASSGTQYF. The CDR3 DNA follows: TGTGCCAGCACTACTGTGGGGACAGCTTCCTCAGGGACCCAGTACTTC.